This TCR beta chain is from a study of cytomegalovirus exposure and HLA in healthy donors. Study at large: In a later analysis, the 100 to 150 validation repertoires were reported to have used the same platform as the roughly 700 first-cohort repertoires.

The donors were in the 120-subject validation cohort, distinct from the approximately 670-subject first cohort. A remark on this clone: Its cognate antigen is unknown.

Study-level results: The study listed 164 cytomegalovirus-associated TCR beta chains. Published work reported that the classifier diagnosed cytomegalovirus status with high specificity and sensitivity.

Germline CDR1 and CDR2: ENHRY and SYGVKD. The CDR3 runs 18 residues. The V end lost 1 base, the J end lost 1 base, and 16 bases lay between the germline ends. Clones were sequenced by immunoSEQ multiplex PCR, and TCRdb holds only the in-frame ones, with some missing. The sample includes over 150,000 clones, roughly 91% of them seen just once. The chain carries TRBV10-3 and TRBJ2-2; weak D call: TRBD2 (6 bases). The sequence came from a man younger than 35 in good health and CMV-seropositive. Sequenced input: PBMCs. CDR3 in amino acids: CAISEFPPGLRNTGELFF. The CDR3 DNA reads TGTGCCATCAGTGAGTTCCCACCGGGACTCAGGAACACCGGGGAGCTGTTTTTT.